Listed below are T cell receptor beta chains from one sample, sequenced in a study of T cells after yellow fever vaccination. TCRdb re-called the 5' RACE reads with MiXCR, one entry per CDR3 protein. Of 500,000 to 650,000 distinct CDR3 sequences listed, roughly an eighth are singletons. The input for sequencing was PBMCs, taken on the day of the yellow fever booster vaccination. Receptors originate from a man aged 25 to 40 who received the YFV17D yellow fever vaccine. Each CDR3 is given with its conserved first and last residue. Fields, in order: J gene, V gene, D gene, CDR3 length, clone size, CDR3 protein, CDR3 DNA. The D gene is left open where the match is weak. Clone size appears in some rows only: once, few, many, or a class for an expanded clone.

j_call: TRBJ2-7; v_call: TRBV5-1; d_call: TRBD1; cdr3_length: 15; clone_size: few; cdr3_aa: CASSPKGTGGYEQYF; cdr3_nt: TGCGCCAGCAGCCCAAAGGGGACAGGGGGCTACGAGCAGTACTTC
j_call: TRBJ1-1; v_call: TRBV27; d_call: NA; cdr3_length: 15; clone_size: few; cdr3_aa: CASSFGVSGNTEAFF; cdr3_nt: TGTGCCAGCAGTTTCGGGGTGAGTGGGAACACTGAAGCTTTCTTT
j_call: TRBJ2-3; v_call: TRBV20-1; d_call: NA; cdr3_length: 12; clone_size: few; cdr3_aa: CSASLQGSTQYF; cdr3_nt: TGCAGTGCTAGCCTACAGGGTTCGACGCAGTATTTT
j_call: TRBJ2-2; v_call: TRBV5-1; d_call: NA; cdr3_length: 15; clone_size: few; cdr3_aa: CASSLSYTNTGELFF; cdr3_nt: TGCGCCAGCAGCTTGAGTTACACGAACACCGGGGAGCTGTTTTTT
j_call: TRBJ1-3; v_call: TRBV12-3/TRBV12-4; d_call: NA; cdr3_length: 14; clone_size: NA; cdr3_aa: CASSLFRSGNTIYF; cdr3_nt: TGTGCCAGCAGTTTGTTCAGGTCTGGAAACACCATATATTTT
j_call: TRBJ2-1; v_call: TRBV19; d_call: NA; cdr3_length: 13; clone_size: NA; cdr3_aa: CASSIGRYNEQFF; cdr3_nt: TGTGCCAGTAGTATCGGCCGATACAATGAGCAGTTCTTC
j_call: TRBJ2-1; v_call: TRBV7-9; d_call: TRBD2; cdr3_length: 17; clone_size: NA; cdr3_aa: CASSLRSLSSGDNEQFF; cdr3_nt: TGTGCCAGCAGCTTACGATCGTTGTCTAGCGGCGACAATGAGCAGTTCTTC
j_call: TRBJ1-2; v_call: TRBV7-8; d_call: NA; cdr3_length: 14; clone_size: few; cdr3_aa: CASSSRRGSDGYTF; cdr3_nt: TGTGCCAGCAGCTCTCGCCGGGGGAGCGATGGCTACACCTTC
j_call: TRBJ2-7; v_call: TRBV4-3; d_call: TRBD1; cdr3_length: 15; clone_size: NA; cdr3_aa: CASSQAWDSKYEQYF; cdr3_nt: TGCGCCAGCAGCCAAGCCTGGGACAGTAAGTACGAGCAGTACTTC
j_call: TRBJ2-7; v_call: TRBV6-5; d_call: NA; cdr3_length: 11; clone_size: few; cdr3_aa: CASRLMGEQYF; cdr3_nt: TGTGCCAGCAGGCTAATGGGGGAGCAGTACTTC
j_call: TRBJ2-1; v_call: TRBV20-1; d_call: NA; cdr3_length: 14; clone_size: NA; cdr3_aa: CSAPGTPTYNEQFF; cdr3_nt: TGCAGTGCTCCCGGGACTCCGACTTACAATGAGCAGTTCTTC
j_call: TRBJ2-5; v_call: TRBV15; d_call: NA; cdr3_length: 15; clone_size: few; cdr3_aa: CATSRGVGGQETQYF; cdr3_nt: TGTGCCACCAGCAGAGGGGTGGGCGGCCAAGAGACCCAGTACTTC
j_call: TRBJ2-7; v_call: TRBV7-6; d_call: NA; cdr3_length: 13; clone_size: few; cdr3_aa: CASSPEPLYEQYF; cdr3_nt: TGTGCCAGCAGCCCGGAGCCTCTCTACGAGCAGTACTTC
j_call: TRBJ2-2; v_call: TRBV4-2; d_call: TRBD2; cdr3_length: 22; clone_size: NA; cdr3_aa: CASSPSRPFRLAGGQNTGELFF; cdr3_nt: TGTGCCAGCAGCCCAAGCAGGCCTTTCAGACTAGCGGGAGGGCAGAACACCGGGGAGCTGTTTTTT
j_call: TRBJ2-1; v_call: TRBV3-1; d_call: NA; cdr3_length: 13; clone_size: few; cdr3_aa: CASSQLGKNEQFF; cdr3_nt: TGTGCCAGCAGCCAATTGGGGAAAAATGAGCAGTTCTTC
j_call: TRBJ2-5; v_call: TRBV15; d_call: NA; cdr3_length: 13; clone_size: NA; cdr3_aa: CATSRETWETQYF; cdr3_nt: TGTGCCACCAGCAGAGAAACGTGGGAGACCCAGTACTTC
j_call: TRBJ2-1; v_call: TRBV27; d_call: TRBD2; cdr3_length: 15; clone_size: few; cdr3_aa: CASSFVAGGPNEQFF; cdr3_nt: TGTGCCAGCAGTTTTGTAGCGGGAGGGCCAAATGAGCAGTTCTTC
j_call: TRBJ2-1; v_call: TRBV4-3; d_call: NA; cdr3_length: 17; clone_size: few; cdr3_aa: CASSQVVYGGSYNEQFF; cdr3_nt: TGCGCCAGCAGCCAAGTGGTGTACGGGGGCTCCTACAATGAGCAGTTCTTC
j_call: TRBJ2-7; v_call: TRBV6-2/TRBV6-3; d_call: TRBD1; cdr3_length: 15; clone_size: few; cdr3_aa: CASSYEGGVFYEQYF; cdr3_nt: TGTGCCAGCAGTTACGAAGGGGGCGTTTTCTACGAGCAGTACTTC
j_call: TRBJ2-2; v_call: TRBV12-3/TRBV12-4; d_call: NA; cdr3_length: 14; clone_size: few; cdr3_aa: CASQKGGGAGELFF; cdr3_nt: TGTGCCAGCCAAAAAGGGGGTGGGGCCGGGGAGCTGTTTTTT
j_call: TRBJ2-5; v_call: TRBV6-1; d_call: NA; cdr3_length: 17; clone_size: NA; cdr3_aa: CASRASGDTLEKKTQYF; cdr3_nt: TGTGCCAGCAGAGCTTCTGGGGACACCCTGGAAAAAAAGACCCAGTACTTC
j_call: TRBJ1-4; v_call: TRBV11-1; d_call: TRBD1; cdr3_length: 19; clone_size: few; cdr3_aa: CASSVLSGTGPRANEKLFF; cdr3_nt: TGTGCCAGCAGCGTCCTATCCGGGACAGGTCCCAGGGCTAATGAAAAACTGTTTTTT
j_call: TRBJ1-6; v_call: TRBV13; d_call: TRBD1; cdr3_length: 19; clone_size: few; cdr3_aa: CASSRRSTSSGGYNSPLHF; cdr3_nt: TGTGCCAGCAGCCGACGGAGTACATCTTCAGGGGGCTATAATTCACCCCTCCACTTT
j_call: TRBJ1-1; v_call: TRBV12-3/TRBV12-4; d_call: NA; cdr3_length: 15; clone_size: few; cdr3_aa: CASSLGNGQGIEAFF; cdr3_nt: TGTGCCAGCAGTTTAGGTAATGGACAAGGAATTGAAGCTTTCTTT
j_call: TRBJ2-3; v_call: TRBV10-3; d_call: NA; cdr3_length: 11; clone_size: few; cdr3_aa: CAINNQDTQYF; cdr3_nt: TGTGCCATCAATAATCAGGATACGCAGTATTTT
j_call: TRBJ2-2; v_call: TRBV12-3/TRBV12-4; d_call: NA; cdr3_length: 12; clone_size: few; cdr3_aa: CASRGRTGELFF; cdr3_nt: TGTGCCAGTCGTGGGCGGACCGGGGAGCTGTTTTTT
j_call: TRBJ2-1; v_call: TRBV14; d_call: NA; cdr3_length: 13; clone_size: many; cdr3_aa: CASSSVAGYEQFF; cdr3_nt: TGTGCCAGCAGCTCGGTGGCGGGTTATGAGCAGTTCTTC
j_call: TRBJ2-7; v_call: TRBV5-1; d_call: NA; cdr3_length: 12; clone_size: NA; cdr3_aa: CASSPSQREQYF; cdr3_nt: TGCGCCAGCAGCCCCTCACAACGGGAGCAGTACTTC
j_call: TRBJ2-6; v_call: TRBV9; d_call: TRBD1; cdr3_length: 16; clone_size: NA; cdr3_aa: CASSVGDRAGANVLTF; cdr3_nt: TGTGCCAGCAGCGTAGGTGACAGGGCTGGGGCCAACGTCCTGACTTTC
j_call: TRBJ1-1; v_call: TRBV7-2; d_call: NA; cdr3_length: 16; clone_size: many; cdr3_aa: CASSRKTRALNTEAFF; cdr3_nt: TGTGCCAGCAGCAGAAAGACACGGGCTCTCAACACTGAAGCTTTCTTT
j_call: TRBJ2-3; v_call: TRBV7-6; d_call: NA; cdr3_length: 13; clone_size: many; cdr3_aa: CASSPLGTDTQYF; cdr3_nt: TGTGCCAGCAGCCCCTTGGGTACAGATACGCAGTATTTT
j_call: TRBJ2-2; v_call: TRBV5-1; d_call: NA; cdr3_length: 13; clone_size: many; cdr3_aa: CASSLANTGELFF; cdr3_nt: TGCGCCAGCAGCTTGGCGAACACCGGGGAGCTGTTTTTT
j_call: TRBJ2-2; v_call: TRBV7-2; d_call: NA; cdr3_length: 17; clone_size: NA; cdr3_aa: CASSLGLARLRHGELFF; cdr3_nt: TGTGCCAGCAGCTTAGGGCTAGCGAGGTTGAGGCACGGGGAGCTGTTTTTT
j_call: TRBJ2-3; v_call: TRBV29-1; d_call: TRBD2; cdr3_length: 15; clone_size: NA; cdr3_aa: CSVEGAGGGTDTQYF; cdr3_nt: TGCAGCGTTGAAGGAGCGGGAGGGGGCACAGATACGCAGTATTTT
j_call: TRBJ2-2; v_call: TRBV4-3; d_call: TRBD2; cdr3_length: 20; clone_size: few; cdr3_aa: CASSQGPAGVSPWNTGELFF; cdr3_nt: TGCGCCAGCAGCCAAGGCCCAGCGGGAGTATCCCCCTGGAACACCGGGGAGCTGTTTTTT
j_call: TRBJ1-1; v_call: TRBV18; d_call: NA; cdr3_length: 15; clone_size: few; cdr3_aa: CASSPVWGTRGEAFF; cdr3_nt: TGTGCCAGCTCACCAGTGTGGGGGACACGGGGTGAAGCTTTCTTT
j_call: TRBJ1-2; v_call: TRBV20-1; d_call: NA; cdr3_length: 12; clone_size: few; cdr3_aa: CSAPGQRGGYTF; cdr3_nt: TGCAGTGCTCCCGGGCAAAGGGGTGGCTACACCTTC
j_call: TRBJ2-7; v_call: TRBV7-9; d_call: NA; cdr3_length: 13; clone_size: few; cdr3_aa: CASSPTSRHEQYF; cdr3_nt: TGTGCCAGCAGCCCAACCTCTCGGCACGAGCAGTACTTC
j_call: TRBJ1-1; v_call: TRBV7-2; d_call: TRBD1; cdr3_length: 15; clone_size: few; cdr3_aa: CASRRTGAQNTEAFF; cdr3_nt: TGTGCCAGCCGAAGGACAGGGGCCCAGAACACTGAAGCTTTCTTT
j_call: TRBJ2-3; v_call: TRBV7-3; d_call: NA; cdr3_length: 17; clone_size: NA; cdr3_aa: CASSLGGRQGERDTQYF; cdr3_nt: TGTGCCAGCAGCTTAGGAGGACGTCAGGGCGAACGAGATACGCAGTATTTT
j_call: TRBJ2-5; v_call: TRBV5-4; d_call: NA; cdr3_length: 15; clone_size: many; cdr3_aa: CASSSRSGRGETQYF; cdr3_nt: TGTGCCAGCAGTTCCCGCAGTGGGAGAGGGGAGACCCAGTACTTC
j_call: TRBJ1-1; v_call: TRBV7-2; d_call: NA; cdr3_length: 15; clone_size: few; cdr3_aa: CASSFSWGADTEAFF; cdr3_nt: TGTGCCAGCAGCTTTTCGTGGGGCGCGGACACTGAAGCTTTCTTT
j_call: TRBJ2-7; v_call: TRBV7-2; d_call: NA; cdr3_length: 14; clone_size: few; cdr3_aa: CASRGGRFDLEQYF; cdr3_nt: TGTGCCAGCAGAGGAGGTAGATTTGACCTCGAGCAGTACTTC
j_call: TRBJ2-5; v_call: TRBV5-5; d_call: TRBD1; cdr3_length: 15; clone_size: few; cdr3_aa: CASSRTGWAKETQYF; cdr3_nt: TGTGCCAGCAGCCGGACAGGGTGGGCAAAAGAGACCCAGTACTTC
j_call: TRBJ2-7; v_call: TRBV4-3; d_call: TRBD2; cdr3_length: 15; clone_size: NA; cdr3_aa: CASSQDQREGYEQYF; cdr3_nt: TGCGCCAGCAGCCAAGACCAGCGGGAGGGGTACGAGCAGTACTTC
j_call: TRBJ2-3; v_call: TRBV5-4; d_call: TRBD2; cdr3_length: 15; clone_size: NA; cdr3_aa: CASSSLAGGVDTQYF; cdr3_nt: TGTGCCAGCAGCTCACTAGCGGGAGGGGTGGATACGCAGTATTTT